The T cell receptor beta chain under discussion was sequenced for a study of response to subunit inactivated influenza vaccine. TCRdb re-called the RT-PCR reads with MiXCR, one entry per CDR3 protein. The data contain hundreds of thousands of distinct CDR3 sequences, around 14% of them singletons. V lost 6 bases, J lost 5 bases, and 14 bases lay in between. The CDR3 has 13 residues. In its sample, this clonotype was seen a few times. Its antigen is not identified. Study-wide points: There was a suggestion from the authors that each seasonal influenza vaccination recruits few new T cells.

This receptor was identified in a man in his fifties who received an inactivated influenza vaccine. V is TRBV12-3 or TRBV12-4 and J is TRBJ2-7; D is undetermined. The input for sequencing was PBMCs from blood, taken 11 to 12 days after vaccination. The chain's CDR3 is CASRSLIENEQYF. For the CDR3, the DNA is TGTGCCAGCAGATCCCTGATTGAGAACGAGCAGTACTTC.